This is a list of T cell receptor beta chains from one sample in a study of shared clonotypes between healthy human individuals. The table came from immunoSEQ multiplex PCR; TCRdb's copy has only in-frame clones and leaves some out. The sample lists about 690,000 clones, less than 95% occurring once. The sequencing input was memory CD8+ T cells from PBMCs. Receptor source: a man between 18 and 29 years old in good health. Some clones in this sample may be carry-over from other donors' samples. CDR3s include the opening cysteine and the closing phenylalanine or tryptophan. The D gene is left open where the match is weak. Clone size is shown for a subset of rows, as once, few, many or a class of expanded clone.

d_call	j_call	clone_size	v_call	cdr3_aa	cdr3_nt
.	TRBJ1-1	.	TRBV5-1	CASSRRTLNTEAFF	TGCGCCAGCAGTCGCAGGACCCTGAACACTGAAGCTTTCTTT
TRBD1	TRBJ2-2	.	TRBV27	CAGSLSAGGWTGELFF	TGTGCCGGCAGTTTATCGGCAGGGGGCTGGACCGGGGAGCTGTTTTTT
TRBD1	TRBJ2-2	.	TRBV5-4	CASSTRDRGFTGELFF	TGTGCCAGCAGCACCAGGGACAGGGGCTTTACCGGGGAGCTGTTTTTT
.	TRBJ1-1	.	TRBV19	CASRVLRARTEAFF	TGTGCCAGTAGAGTTTTAAGGGCTCGTACTGAAGCTTTCTTT
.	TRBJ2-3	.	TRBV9	CASSAVSPDTQYF	TGTGCCAGCAGCGCCGTTAGCCCAGATACGCAGTATTTT
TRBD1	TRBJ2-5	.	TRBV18	CASSERTGSFGETQYF	TGTGCCAGCTCAGAGAGGACAGGGTCCTTTGGGGAGACCCAGTACTTC
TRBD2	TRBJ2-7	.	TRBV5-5	CASSLEPSGISTYEQYF	TGTGCCAGCAGCTTGGAACCTAGCGGGATCTCGACCTACGAGCAGTACTTC
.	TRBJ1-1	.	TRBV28	CAIKDSMNTEAFF	TGTGCCATCAAGGACAGTATGAACACTGAAGCTTTCTTT
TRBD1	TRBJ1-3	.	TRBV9	CASSVTGVSGNTIYF	TGTGCCAGCAGCGTCACAGGGGTATCAGGAAACACCATATATTTT
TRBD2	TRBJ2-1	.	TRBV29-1	CSGRTSGRVFYNEQFF	TGCAGCGGAAGGACTAGCGGGAGAGTCTTCTACAATGAGCAGTTCTTC
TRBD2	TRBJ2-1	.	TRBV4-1	CASSQGPGLASNEQFF	TGCGCCAGCAGCCAGGGACCGGGACTAGCCTCCAATGAGCAGTTCTTC
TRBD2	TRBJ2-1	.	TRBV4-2	CASSPLTTSGTFWDNEQFF	TGTGCCAGCAGCCCCCTGACGACTAGCGGGACGTTCTGGGACAATGAGCAGTTCTTC
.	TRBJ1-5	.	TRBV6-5	CASSSDNYQPQHF	TGTGCCAGCAGCTCGGACAACTATCAGCCCCAGCATTTT
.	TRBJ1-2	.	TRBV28	CASSSEQGTPENYGYTF	TGTGCCAGCAGCAGTGAGCAGGGGACCCCGGAGAACTATGGCTACACCTTC
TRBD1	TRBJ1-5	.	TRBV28	CASSLYRGNNQPQHF	TGTGCCAGCAGTTTATACAGGGGAAACAATCAGCCCCAGCATTTT
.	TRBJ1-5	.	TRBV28	CASSFAPNYQPQHF	TGTGCCAGCAGTTTCGCTCCCAACTATCAGCCCCAGCATTTT
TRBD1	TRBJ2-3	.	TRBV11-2	CASSSTPGQITDTQYF	TGTGCCAGCAGCTCAACACCGGGACAGATCACAGATACGCAGTATTTT
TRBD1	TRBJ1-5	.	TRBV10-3	CAISESLLPGQDLNQHF	TGTGCCATCAGTGAGTCGCTGTTACCGGGACAGGATCTAAACCAGCATTTT
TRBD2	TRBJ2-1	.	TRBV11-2	CASRNPLSVTSGHEQFF	TGTGCCAGCAGAAACCCCCTCTCGGTGACTAGCGGTCATGAGCAGTTCTTC
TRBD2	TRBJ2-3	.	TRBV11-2	CASSRGTSGSADTQYF	TGTGCCAGCAGCCGAGGGACTAGCGGAAGCGCAGATACGCAGTATTTT
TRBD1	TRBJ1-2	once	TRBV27	CASSYLKSRTGDGYTF	TGTGCCAGCAGTTACCTAAAGTCACGGACAGGCGACGGCTACACCTTC
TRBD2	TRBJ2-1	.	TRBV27	CASSLYSATSASNEQFF	TGTGCCAGCAGTTTATATAGCGCGACTAGCGCAAGCAATGAGCAGTTCTTC
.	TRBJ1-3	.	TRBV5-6	CASSPRDTNSGNTIYF	TGTGCCAGCAGCCCCCGGGACACCAACTCTGGAAACACCATATATTTT
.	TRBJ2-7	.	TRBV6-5	CASSPYRTYSEQYF	TGTGCCAGCAGTCCTTATAGGACGTATTCCGAGCAGTACTTC
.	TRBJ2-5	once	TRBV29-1	CSVHEETQYF	TGCAGCGTTCACGAGGAGACCCAGTACTTC
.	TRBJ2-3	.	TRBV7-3	CASSFTGTVTDTQYF	TGTGCCAGCAGCTTTACCGGGACTGTCACAGATACGCAGTATTTT
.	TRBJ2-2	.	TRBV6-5	CASSLASGELFF	TGTGCCAGCAGCTTAGCCTCCGGGGAGCTGTTTTTT
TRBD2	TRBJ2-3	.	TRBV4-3	CASSHFRTSGSFTDTQYF	TGCGCCAGCAGCCACTTTAGGACTAGCGGGAGTTTTACCGATACGCAGTATTTT
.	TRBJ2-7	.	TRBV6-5	CASSPLYGYEQYF	TGTGCCAGCAGTCCCCTTTATGGTTACGAGCAGTACTTC
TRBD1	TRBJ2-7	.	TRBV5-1	CASSFTTRDRGSLPSYEQYF	TGCGCCAGCAGCTTCACGACCCGGGACAGGGGTTCCCTTCCATCCTACGAGCAGTACTTC
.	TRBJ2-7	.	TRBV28	CASSLSTGGEQYF	TGTGCCAGCAGTTTAAGTACAGGCGGGGAGCAGTACTTC
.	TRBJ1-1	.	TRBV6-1	CASSEGPHTEAFF	TGTGCCAGCAGTGAAGGACCGCACACTGAAGCTTTCTTT
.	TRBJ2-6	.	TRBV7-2	CASSWGQFEPGANVLTF	TGTGCCAGCAGCTGGGGGCAGTTTGAACCTGGGGCCAACGTCCTGACTTTC
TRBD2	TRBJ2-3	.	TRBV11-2	CASSALAGVSDTQYF	TGTGCCAGCAGCGCACTAGCGGGAGTGTCAGATACGCAGTATTTT
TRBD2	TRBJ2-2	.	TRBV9	CASSAGTTNTGELFF	TGTGCCAGCAGCGCCGGGACTACGAACACCGGGGAGCTGTTTTTT
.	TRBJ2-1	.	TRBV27	CASGVASYNEQFF	TGTGCCAGCGGTGTAGCCTCCTACAATGAGCAGTTCTTC
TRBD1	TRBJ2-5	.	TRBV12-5	CASGLVGAGGQETQYF	TGTGCTAGTGGTTTGGTAGGGGCAGGGGGCCAAGAGACCCAGTACTTC
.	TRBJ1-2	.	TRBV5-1	CASSLWGGSYGYTF	TGCGCCAGCAGCTTGTGGGGCGGATCCTATGGCTACACCTTC
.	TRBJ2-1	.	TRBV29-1	CSVVGGGNEQFF	TGCAGCGTTGTTGGGGGTGGCAATGAGCAGTTCTTC
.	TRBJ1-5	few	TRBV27	CASSVDRHQPQHF	TGTGCCAGCAGTGTAGACAGGCATCAGCCCCAGCATTTT
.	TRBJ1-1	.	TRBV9	CASSVGGGEAFF	TGTGCCAGCAGCGTCGGTGGGGGTGAAGCTTTCTTT
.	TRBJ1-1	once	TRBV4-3	CASSPGWGTEAFF	TGCGCCAGCAGCCCCGGGTGGGGCACTGAAGCTTTCTTT
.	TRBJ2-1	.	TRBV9	CASSVNRNEQFF	TGTGCCAGCAGCGTCAATCGGAATGAGCAGTTCTTC
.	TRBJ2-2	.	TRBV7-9	CASSLLSWLVGPGELFF	TGTGCCAGCAGCTTACTCTCCTGGCTGGTTGGTCCCGGGGAGCTGTTTTTT
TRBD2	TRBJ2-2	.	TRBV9	CASSPRTSGSSGELFF	TGTGCCAGCAGCCCTCGGACTAGCGGGAGTTCCGGGGAGCTGTTTTTT
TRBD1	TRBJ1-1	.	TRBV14	CASSPTGQGNTEAFF	TGTGCCAGCAGCCCAACTGGACAGGGGAACACTGAAGCTTTCTTT
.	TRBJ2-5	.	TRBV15	CATSIPTGQETQYF	TGTGCCACCAGCATACCGACCGGCCAAGAGACCCAGTACTTC
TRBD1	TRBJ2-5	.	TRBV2	CASSDPTGQRLETQYF	TGTGCCAGCAGTGACCCCACGGGACAGCGTTTGGAGACCCAGTACTTC
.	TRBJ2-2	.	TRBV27	CASRDPNTGELFF	TGTGCCAGCCGGGACCCGAACACCGGGGAGCTGTTTTTT
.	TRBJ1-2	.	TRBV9	CASSASGLYGYTF	TGTGCCAGCAGTGCCTCCGGGCTCTATGGCTACACCTTC
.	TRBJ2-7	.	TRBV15	CATSRDGAYEQYF	TGTGCCACCAGCAGAGATGGTGCCTACGAGCAGTACTTC
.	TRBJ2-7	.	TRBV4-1	CASSREERAAPEQYF	TGCGCCAGCAGCCGAGAAGAGAGGGCCGCACCCGAGCAGTACTTC
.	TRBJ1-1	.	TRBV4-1	CASSQFTQNTEAFF	TGCGCCAGCAGCCAATTCACACAGAACACTGAAGCTTTCTTT
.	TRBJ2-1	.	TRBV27	CASSGQPLGAGSSYNEQFF	TGTGCCAGCAGTGGCCAACCCTTGGGGGCCGGGAGCTCCTACAATGAGCAGTTCTTC